This T cell receptor beta chain was found in a study of blood T cells in healthy people across ages. This clonotype has a handful of counts. The antigen remains undetermined. V was trimmed by 0 bases and J by 4 bases, leaving 16 bases between them. The germline gives CDR1 SGHRS, CDR2 YFSETQ. This CDR3 is 16 amino acids long. Study-level results: Diversity of TCR beta correlated strongly with naive T cell percentage.

Primers used in a second PCR of roughly 6 to 11 cycles were a sample-barcoded 5' primer and a J-beta primer mix. With 12 random nucleotides, a template-switch adaptor tagged each individual cDNA molecule. TCRdb called the 5' RACE reads again in MiXCR, with one record for every CDR3 protein. The table has 630,000 or so distinct CDR3 sequences, roughly 32% seen once; the top ten hold less than 20%. The gene calls are TRBV5-1 and TRBJ2-5; a weak D match, TRBD2 (6 bases). The clonotype was recovered from a woman over 75 in good health. The specimen sequenced was blood. The CDR3 bases are TGCGCCAGCAGCTTGGCCGGGCCGGGGGACGGAGAGACCCAGTACTTC. This codes for CASSLAGPGDGETQYF.